Each of the 31 T cell receptor beta chains below was sequenced from the same sample in a study of long-term antiretroviral therapy in people with HIV. This was the immunoSEQ v3.0 assay at survey level. Generated by immunoSEQ multiplex PCR, the TCRdb table keeps only in-frame clones and is missing some. The repertoire has roughly 16,000 clones, approximately 75% of them found once; the top ten carry approximately 9.5%. The source material was unsorted PBMCs, sampled 0.3 years after starting antiretroviral therapy. The receptors were sampled from a man between 18 and 35 years old with HIV.

This clone was observed a handful of times. The chain combines TRBV28 with TRBJ1-5; D is unclear. The germline V gene has CDR1 MDHEN and CDR2 SYDVKM. Trimming pared 5 bases from V and 4 bases from J, leaving 15 bases between. The length of the CDR3 is 15 residues. The CDR3 nucleotides are TGTGCCAGCAGTCTAGTAGTAGCCTCTAATCAGCCCCAGCATTTT. Translation: CASSLVVASNQPQHF. Full variable domain (rest looked up from reference TRBV28 and TRBJ1-5): DVKVTQSSRYLVKRTGEKVFLECVQDMDHENMFWYRQDPGLGLRLIYFSYDVKMKEKGDIPEGYSVSREKKERFSLILESASTNQTSMYLCASSLVVASNQPQHFGDGTRLSIL.

V usage is TRBV18 and J usage is TRBJ2-5, with D unresolved. Looked up from germline, CDR1 is KGHSH and CDR2 is LQKENI. Trimming removed 3 bases from V and 2 bases from J, with 10 bases in between. The CDR3 length is 14 residues. CDR3 DNA: TGTGCCAGCTCACCCCCAACGCAGCAAGAGACCCAGTACTTC. Translation gives CASSPPTQQETQYF.

The V call is TRBV5-1, the J call TRBJ2-5; possibly TRBD2 for D (5 bases). The V gene's germline CDR1 is SGHRS and CDR2 YFSETQ. V gave up 2 bases and J gave up 0 bases, with 11 bases separating them. The CDR3 spans 15 residues. The CDR3 here is CASSFTSGDQETQYF. The CDR3 coding sequence is TGCGCCAGCAGCTTCACATCCGGGGACCAAGAGACCCAGTACTTC.

The V and J genes are TRBV5-1 and TRBJ2-1, with 8 bases matching TRBD2. J was trimmed by 0 bases and V by 4 bases; bases with no gene match: 6. In germline, CDR1 is SGHRS, CDR2 YFSETQ. The CDR3 has 16 residues. The CDR3 nucleotides are TGCGCCAGCAGCACCTTAGCGGGAAACTCCTACAATGAGCAGTTCTTC. Protein sequence: CASSTLAGNSYNEQFF.

J is TRBJ2-1 and V is TRBV9; weak D call: TRBD2 (7 bases). CDR3 length equals 15 residues. CDR1 and CDR2 from the germline V gene are SGDLS and YYNGEE. Trimming took 2 bases from V and 5 from J, leaving 14 bases between them. CDR3 DNA: TGTGCCAGCAGCGTTTGGGGGGGGCTCGACAATGAGCAGTTCTTC. It specifies CASSVWGGLDNEQFF.

This clone showed up just once. The chain carries TRBV7-8 and TRBJ1-6; D ambiguous. CDR3 length: 16 residues. Germline assignment: CDR1 SGHVS and CDR2 FQNEAQ. Trimming removed 1 base at V and 7 bases at J, with 14 bases between. This chain's CDR3 is CASSLVQVSFNSPLHF. In DNA, the CDR3 is TGTGCCAGCAGCTTAGTTCAGGTTTCCTTCAATTCACCCCTCCACTTT.

The chain joins TRBV6-1 to TRBJ2-7; 12 bases are shared with TRBD2. The CDR3 loop spans 15 amino acids. Trimming took 6 bases from V and 3 from J; bases not matched to a gene: 6. Germline CDR1 MNHNS, CDR2 SASEGT. The CDR3 here is CASSRLAGESYEQYV. The DNA of the CDR3 is TGTGCCAGCAGCCGACTAGCGGGGGAGAGCTACGAGCAGTACGTC.

J is TRBJ1-3 and V is TRBV29-1; D is ambiguous. Trimming cost V 3 bases and J 0 bases, with 9 bases left between them. The CDR3 extends over 14 amino acids. Looked up from germline, CDR1 is SQVTM and CDR2 is ANQGSEA. The CDR3 here is CSVDLGSSGNTIYF. CDR3 sequence (DNA): TGCAGCGTTGACCTTGGGAGCTCTGGAAACACCATATATTTT.

The rearrangement uses TRBV28 and TRBJ1-4, with 7 bases identical to TRBD1. Germline V gives CDR1 MDHEN, CDR2 SYDVKM. There are 15 residues in the CDR3. Germline trimming cut 0 bases from V and 6 bases from J; bases unmatched to any gene: 4. CDR3 residues: CASSLWTGQDEKLFF. The DNA of the CDR3 is TGTGCCAGCAGTTTATGGACAGGGCAGGATGAAAAACTGTTTTTT.

V is TRBV5-6 and J is TRBJ1-1; D is uncertain. The CDR3 sequence is 16 residues long. Trimming took 0 bases from V and 5 from J, leaving 17 bases between them. CDR1 is SGHDT and CDR2 is YYEEEE in the germline V gene. DNA for the CDR3: TGTGCCAGCAGCTTGGCCCCCTCGCTGGGGTGGACTGAAGCTTTCTTT. Translated, it gives CASSLAPSLGWTEAFF.

The chain employs TRBV29-1 and TRBJ2-1; D possibly corresponds to TRBD2 (5 bases). The CDR3 runs 14 residues. The V end lost 6 bases, the J end lost 0 bases, and 12 bases lay between the germline ends. CDR1 and CDR2 (germline): SQVTM, ANQGSEA. The CDR3 region has the DNA TGCAGCGTGGAGGATGTACACTCCTACAATGAGCAGTTCTTC. It codes for CSVEDVHSYNEQFF.

This chain connects TRBV2 to TRBJ1-6; 8 bases line up with TRBD1. Per the germline V gene, CDR1 is SNHLY and CDR2 is FYNNEI. The CDR3 consists of 14 residues. V shed 7 bases and J 10 bases; nucleotides not matched to a gene: 9. As DNA, the CDR3 is TGTGCCAGCAACCAGGACAGGGAATGGTCACCCCTCCACTTT. Translated: CASNQDREWSPLHF.

The chain has TRBV6-1 and TRBJ2-7, with a possible D match to TRBD2 (5 bases). Per the germline V gene, CDR1 is MNHNS and CDR2 is SASEGT. This CDR3 region has 13 residues. V was trimmed by 7 bases and J by 6 bases, leaving 16 bases between them. The CDR3 loop reads CASTPRDLAEQYF. The DNA for the CDR3 is TGTGCCAGCACCCCCCGGGATCTGGCCGAGCAGTACTTC.

The DNA for the CDR3 is TGTGCCAGCAGCTTAGGCAGGGTTGCAGATACGCAGTATTTT. Its translation is CASSLGRVADTQYF. The chain combines TRBV9 with TRBJ2-3; tentative D call: TRBD1 (5 bases). The CDR3 totals 14 residues. The germline gives CDR1 SGDLS, CDR2 YYNGEE. V was cut by 4 bases and J by 4 bases, with 13 bases left in between.

The chain employs TRBV13 and TRBJ2-3; 9 nucleotides agree with TRBD2. Germline loops: CDR1 PRHDT, CDR2 FYEKMQ (reference sequence). The CDR3 totals 16 residues. The trim removed 5 bases at V and 7 bases at J, leaving 13 bases unmatched. Here the CDR3 DNA reads TGTGCCAGCAGCGGCGTGATGCGGGGGGGCCAATATACGCAGTATTTT. Its protein is CASSGVMRGGQYTQYF.

V usage is TRBV18 and J usage is TRBJ1-2; TRBD1 matches at 7 bases. This CDR3 spans 16 amino acids. V lost 1 base, J lost 3 bases, and 8 bases stayed unmatched. The germline gives CDR1 KGHSH, CDR2 LQKENI. Here the CDR3 DNA reads TGTGCCAGCTCACCACGAGGACAGGTGAACGACTATGGCTACACCTTC. Translation: CASSPRGQVNDYGYTF. Full variable domain (outside the CDR3, taken from reference TRBV18 and TRBJ1-2): NAGVMQNPRHLVRRRGQEARLRCSPMKGHSHVYWYRQLPEEGLKFMVYLQKENIIDESGMPKERFSAEFPKEGPSILRIQQVVRGDSAAYFCASSPRGQVNDYGYTFGSGTRLTVV.

The V gene is TRBV5-6, the J gene TRBJ2-5; no reliable D call. Germline values: CDR1 SGHDT, CDR2 YYEEEE. Trimming pared 2 bases from V and 1 base from J, leaving 9 bases between. This CDR3 has 14 residues. The CDR3 loop reads CASSFWATQETQYF. The CDR3 nucleotides are TGTGCCAGCAGCTTTTGGGCAACCCAAGAGACCCAGTACTTC.

V gene TRBV12-5 combines with J gene TRBJ1-1, with D possibly being TRBD1 (6 bases). The length of the CDR3 is 14 residues. V lost 3 bases, J lost 10 bases, and 18 bases lay in between. Germline-derived CDR1 and CDR2 are LGHNT and FRNRAP. CDR3 loop: CASGLGDNLQGAFF. Written as DNA, the CDR3 is TGTGCTAGTGGTTTAGGGGACAACCTTCAGGGAGCTTTCTTT.

The V gene is TRBV19, the J gene TRBJ1-1; D gene ambiguous. V was pared by 5 bases and J by 9 bases, with 19 bases between. The germline gives CDR1 LNHDA, CDR2 SQIVND (reference sequence). There are 14 residues in the CDR3. The CDR3 DNA sequence: TGTGCCAGTAGTGCCCGATTGAACAGCCCGAAAGCTTTCTTT. It is translated as CASSARLNSPKAFF. The full variable domain, completed using reference TRBV19 and TRBJ1-1, is DGGITQSPKYLFRKEGQNVTLSCEQNLNHDAMYWYRQDPGQGLRLIYYSQIVNDFQKGDIAEGYSVSREKKESFPLTVTSAQKNPTAFYLCASSARLNSPKAFFGQGTRLTVV.

CDR3 sequence reads: CASSPPGGLGYTF. The CDR3 DNA follows: TGTGCCAGCAGCCCGCCCGGGGGATTGGGCTACACCTTC. This chain links TRBV7-8 with TRBJ1-2; TRBD1 is a possible D gene (5 bases). CDR3 length equals 13 residues. Trimming cost V 5 bases and J 8 bases, with 15 bases left between them. The V gene's germline CDR1 is SGHVS and CDR2 FQNEAQ.

V and J are TRBV7-9 and TRBJ1-5, with D possibly being TRBD1 (5 bases). This CDR3 region has 13 residues. Trimming took off 2 bases at V and 7 bases at J, with 9 bases between the two ends. Germline values: CDR1 SEHNR, CDR2 FQNEAQ (reference sequence). The DNA for the CDR3 is TGTGCCAGCAGCTTAAGGGGAGGGCAGCCCCAGCATTTT. It specifies CASSLRGGQPQHF.

This rearrangement joins TRBV6-5 to TRBJ2-2, with D tentatively TRBD2 (5 bases). The V gene's germline CDR1 is MNHEY and CDR2 SVGAGI. This CDR3 contains 16 residues. V lost 2 bases, J lost 7 bases, and 17 bases lay in between. CDR3 in DNA: TGTGCCAGCAGTTACCGGACTTCGGGTCTGGGCGGGGAGCTGTTTTTT. It yields the protein CASSYRTSGLGGELFF.

Here the CDR3 DNA reads TGTGCCAGCAGTTTTGACAGGGCCGGCTACAATGAGCAGTTCTTC. Translated: CASSFDRAGYNEQFF. The chain carries TRBV7-3 and TRBJ2-1, with 7 bases that match TRBD1. The CDR3 contains 15 residues. Germline loops: CDR1 SGHTA, CDR2 FQGTGA. V shed 6 bases, J shed 3 bases, and the junction held 8 bases outside the gene matches.

This chain joins TRBV18 and TRBJ2-1; 7 bases match TRBD1. Germline CDR1 and CDR2: KGHSH and LQKENI. This CDR3 has 12 amino acids. After removal of 4 bases from V and 10 bases from J, the junction contained 4 bases not matched to a gene. The chain's CDR3 is CASSLGTEEQFF. The CDR3, as DNA: TGTGCCAGCTCACTTGGGACAGAGGAGCAGTTCTTC.

CDR3 region: CASSPGQGLSGANVLTF. In DNA form, the CDR3 reads TGTGCCAGTTCCCCGGGACAGGGGCTCTCTGGGGCCAACGTCCTGACTTTC. The genes are TRBV19 and TRBJ2-6; TRBD1 matches 10 bases. With V trimmed by 8 bases and J by 0 bases, 7 bases remained unmatched. The CDR3 contains 17 residues. Germline V lookup: CDR1 LNHDA, CDR2 SQIVND (reference sequence). The full variable domain, in which reference TRBV19 and TRBJ2-6 provide the parts outside the CDR3, is DGGITQSPKYLFRKEGQNVTLSCEQNLNHDAMYWYRQDPGQGLRLIYYSQIVNDFQKGDIAEGYSVSREKKESFPLTVTSAQKNPTAFYLCASSPGQGLSGANVLTFGAGSRLTVL.

A few counts support this clone. The J gene is TRBJ2-2, the V gene TRBV7-8; the D is unclear. The ends were cut back, 4 bases at V and 1 base at J, with 10 bases in the middle. Germline values: CDR1 SGHVS, CDR2 FQNEAQ. CDR3 length: 15 amino acids. The CDR3 loop reads CASSSLDLNTGELFF. The CDR3 DNA reads as TGTGCCAGCAGCTCGCTAGACCTGAACACCGGGGAGCTGTTTTTT. The variable domain in full, completed from reference TRBV7-8 and TRBJ2-2, reads GAGVSQSPRYKVAKRGQDVALRCDPISGHVSLFWYQQALGQGPEFLTYFQNEAQLDKSGLPSDRFFAERPEGSVSTLKIQRTQQEDSAVYLCASSSLDLNTGELFFGEGSRLTVL.

The J gene is TRBJ2-5, the V gene TRBV7-3; possible D gene TRBD2, 5 bases. Trimming removed 5 bases at V and 2 bases at J, with 9 bases between. The CDR3 consists of 13 residues. Germline V gene data show CDR1 as SGHTA and CDR2 as FQGTGA. CDR3 DNA sequence: TGTGCCAGCAGCGAGGGTTTACAAGAGACCCAGTACTTC. It encodes CASSEGLQETQYF.

This clone was counted a few times. The chain links TRBV7-8 to TRBJ2-7; no clear D gene. The V end was cut by 2 bases, the J end by 3 bases, with 8 bases between. Germline CDR1 and CDR2: SGHVS and FQNEAQ. The CDR3 extends over 13 amino acids. CDR3 coding DNA: TGTGCCAGCAGCTTATTCGGCAGCTACGAGCAGTACGTC. Protein product: CASSLFGSYEQYV.

In this sample, this clone turned up once. The chain employs TRBV9 and TRBJ2-7, with 8 bases matching TRBD1. Germline values: CDR1 SGDLS, CDR2 YYNGEE. J gave up 5 bases and V 4 bases, and 11 bases lay outside the gene matches. The CDR3 length is 15 residues. CDR3 coding DNA: TGTGCCAGCAGCCTAACTCAGGGGGCGGCTGACGAGCAGTACTTC. This encodes CASSLTQGAADEQYF. The whole variable domain, remainder taken from reference TRBV9 and TRBJ2-7, is DSGVTQTPKHLITATGQRVTLRCSPRSGDLSVYWYQQSLDQGLQFLIQYYNGEERAKGNILERFSAQQFPDLHSELNLSSLELGDSALYFCASSLTQGAADEQYFGPGTRLTVT.

The table lists this clone with a few counts. This sequence joins TRBV15 and TRBJ1-6; 7 positions match TRBD1. Germline V gene sequence: CDR1 LNHNV, CDR2 YYDKDF (reference sequence). J lost 10 bases, V lost 0 bases, and 12 bases had no gene match. This CDR3 is 17 amino acids long. The CDR3 region is CATSRDIPGGNGSPLHF. CDR3 nucleotide sequence: TGTGCCACCAGCAGAGATATTCCAGGGGGGAATGGATCACCCCTCCACTTT.

The chain employs TRBV5-4 and TRBJ2-5; TRBD2 aligns across 11 bases. Germline CDR1 SGHNT, CDR2 YYREEE (reference sequence). With 4 bases clipped from V and 2 bases from J, the junction kept 7 bases outside the gene matches. The CDR3 is 16 residues long. In nucleotides, the CDR3 is TGTGCCAGCAGCGAGGCTAGCGGGGGGCATCAAGAGACCCAGTACTTC. As protein: CASSEASGGHQETQYF.